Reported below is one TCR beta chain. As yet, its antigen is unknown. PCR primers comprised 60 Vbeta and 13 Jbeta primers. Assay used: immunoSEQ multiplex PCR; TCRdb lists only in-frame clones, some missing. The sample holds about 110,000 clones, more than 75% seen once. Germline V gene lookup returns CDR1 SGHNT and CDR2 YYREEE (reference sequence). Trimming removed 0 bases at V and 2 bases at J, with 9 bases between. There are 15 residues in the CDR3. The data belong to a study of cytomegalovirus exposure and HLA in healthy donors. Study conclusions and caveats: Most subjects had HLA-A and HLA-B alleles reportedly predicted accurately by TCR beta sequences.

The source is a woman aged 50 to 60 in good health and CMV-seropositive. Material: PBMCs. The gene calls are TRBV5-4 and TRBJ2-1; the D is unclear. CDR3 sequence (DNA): TGTGCCAGCAGCTTGGACTACCTCGCCTACAATGAGCAGTTCTTC. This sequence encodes CASSLDYLAYNEQFF.